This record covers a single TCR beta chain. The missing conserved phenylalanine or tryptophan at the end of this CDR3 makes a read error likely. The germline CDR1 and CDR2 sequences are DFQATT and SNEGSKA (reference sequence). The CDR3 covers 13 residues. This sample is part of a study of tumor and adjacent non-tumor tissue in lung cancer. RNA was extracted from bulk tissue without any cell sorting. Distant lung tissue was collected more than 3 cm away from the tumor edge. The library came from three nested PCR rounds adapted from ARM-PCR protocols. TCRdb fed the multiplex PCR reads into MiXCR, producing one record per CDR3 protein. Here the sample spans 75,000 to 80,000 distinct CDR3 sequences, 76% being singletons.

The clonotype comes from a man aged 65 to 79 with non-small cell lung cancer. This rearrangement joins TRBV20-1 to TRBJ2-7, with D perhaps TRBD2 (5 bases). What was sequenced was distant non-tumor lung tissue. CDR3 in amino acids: CNVITTTSYKQYS. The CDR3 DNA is TGCAATGTTATTACGACTACTTCCTACAAGCAGTACTCC.